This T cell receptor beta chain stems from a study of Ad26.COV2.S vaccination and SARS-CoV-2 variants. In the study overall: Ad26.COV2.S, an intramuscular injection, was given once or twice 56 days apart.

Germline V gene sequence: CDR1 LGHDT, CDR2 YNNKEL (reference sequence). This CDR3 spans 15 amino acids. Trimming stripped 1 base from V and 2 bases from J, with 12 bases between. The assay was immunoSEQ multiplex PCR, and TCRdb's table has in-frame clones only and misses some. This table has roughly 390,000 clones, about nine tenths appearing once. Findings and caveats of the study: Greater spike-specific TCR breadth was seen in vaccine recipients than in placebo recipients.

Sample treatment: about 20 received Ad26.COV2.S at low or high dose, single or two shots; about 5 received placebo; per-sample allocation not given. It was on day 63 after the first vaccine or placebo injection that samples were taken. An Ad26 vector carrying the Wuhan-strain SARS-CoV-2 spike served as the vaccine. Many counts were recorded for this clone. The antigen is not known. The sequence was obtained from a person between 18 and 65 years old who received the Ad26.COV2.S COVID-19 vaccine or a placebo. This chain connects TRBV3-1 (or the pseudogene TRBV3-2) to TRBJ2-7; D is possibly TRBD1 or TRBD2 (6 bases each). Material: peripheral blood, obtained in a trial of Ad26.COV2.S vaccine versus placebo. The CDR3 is CASSQVRDKTYEQYF. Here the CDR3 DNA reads TGTGCCAGCAGCCAAGTGCGGGACAAAACCTACGAGCAGTACTTC.